This T cell receptor (beta chain) originates from a study of shared clonotypes between healthy human individuals. Overall study: CD4 naive and memory got three plates each, CD8 naive two, CD8 memory one.

A deep-level run was used for the assay. This table comes from immunoSEQ multiplex PCR, and its TCRdb copy is limited to in-frame clones, with some not included. The sample holds about 2.1 million clones, over 85% seen once. The V gene lost 5 bases and the J gene lost 1 base, with 14 bases spanning the gap. CDR1 is MNHEY and CDR2 is SMNVEV in the germline V gene (reference sequence). There are 15 residues in the CDR3. Study findings and constraints: Clonotype sharing across donors was expected to vary with sequencing depth. Naive subsets, compared against memory subsets, generally had larger estimated richness values.

Of note for this clone: Its specificity is unknown.

CD45RO-negative cells were positively selected for CCR7, leaving out terminally differentiated effector memory CD45RA+ cells. The rearrangement links TRBV27 to TRBJ1-1; D possibly corresponds to TRBD1 (5 bases). The sample consisted of naive CD8+ T cells from PBMCs. This sequence was found in a man between 18 and 29 years old in good health. Some clones in this sample may be carry-over from other donors' samples. CDR3 sequence reads: CASSTSPGGNTEAFF. The CDR3 DNA reads as TGTGCCAGCAGTACCTCACCTGGGGGGAACACTGAAGCTTTCTTT.